This entry lists 31 T cell receptor beta chains sequenced from one sample in a study of T cell changes during pregnancy in multiple sclerosis (dated by TCRdb to the late 2010s). Library preparation employed the immunoSEQ multiplex PCR assay. TCRdb took over this immuneACCESS table, retaining in-frame rearrangements with V and J assigned. Such tables are incomplete; in checked studies, under half of the missing clones stem from an unresolved V gene, and the remainder is unexplained. The sample profile shows about 57,000 clones; approximately 90% of them were found once. The top ten clonotypes cover 3.6% of the sample. Sequencing used peripheral blood, obtained after pregnancy. Receptors originate from a female donor in good health, enrolled as a control in a pregnancy study.

The V call is TRBV29-1, the J call TRBJ1-1, with 11 positions matching TRBD1. Per germline, CDR1 SQVTM and CDR2 ANQGSEA. The CDR3 has 16 amino acids. The J segment lost 4 bases and the V segment lost 5 bases, leaving 12 bases of the junction unmatched. The CDR3 protein is CSVPWTGGASGTEAFF. DNA of the CDR3: TGCAGCGTTCCGTGGACAGGGGGCGCCTCGGGCACTGAAGCTTTCTTT.

The gene calls are TRBV7-9 and TRBJ2-1; weak D call: TRBD2 (5 bases). The V gene's germline CDR1 is SEHNR and CDR2 FQNEAQ (reference sequence). V was pared by 1 base and J by 7 bases, with 14 bases between. The CDR3 extends over 15 amino acids. CDR3 in amino acids: CASSLEASSWNEQFF. The CDR3 DNA reads TGTGCCAGCAGCTTAGAGGCTAGCTCGTGGAATGAGCAGTTCTTC. The full variable domain, in which reference TRBV7-9 and TRBJ2-1 provide the parts outside the CDR3, is DTGVSQNPRHKITKRGQNVTFRCDPISEHNRLYWYRQTLGQGPEFLTYFQNEAQLEKSRLLSDRFSAERPKGSFSTLEIQRTEQGDSAMYLCASSLEASSWNEQFFGPGTRLTVL.

The chain carries TRBV29-1 and TRBJ1-2; D is uncertain. CDR1 and CDR2 (germline): SQVTM, ANQGSEA. This CDR3 is built from 12 residues. V was pared by 6 bases and J by 4 bases, with 12 bases between. CDR3 coding DNA: TGCAGCGTGGGCGAGGGTCTCTATGGCTACACCTTC. It specifies CSVGEGLYGYTF.

The chain joins TRBV28 to TRBJ1-1; perhaps TRBD1 as D (6 bases). The CDR3 contains 16 residues. CDR1 is MDHEN and CDR2 is SYDVKM in the germline V gene. Trimming stripped 6 bases from V and 11 bases from J, with 28 bases between. The CDR3 coding sequence is TGTGCCAGCAGCACCTTTAGACCGGACAGCTCAAGGGAGGCTTTCTTT. Translating it yields CASSTFRPDSSREAFF.

This sequence joins TRBV2 and TRBJ2-1, with 7 bases matching TRBD2. The CDR3 covers 14 residues. Trimming cost V 7 bases and J 8 bases; bases outside gene matches: 11. Per germline, CDR1 SNHLY and CDR2 FYNNEI. Written as DNA, the CDR3 is TGTGCCAGCATCGACGGGGGGAGTACGGATGAGCAGTTCTTC. It encodes CASIDGGSTDEQFF.

This chain connects TRBV6-6 to TRBJ1-6; D is possibly TRBD1 (5 bases). The V end lost 6 bases, the J end lost 5 bases, and 14 bases lay between the germline ends. Germline V lookup: CDR1 MNHNY, CDR2 SVGAGI (reference sequence). The CDR3 is 15 amino acids. The CDR3 here is CASRVEAQDNSPLHF. CDR3 nucleotide sequence: TGTGCCAGCAGAGTTGAAGCACAGGATAATTCACCCCTCCACTTT.

The chain couples TRBV19 to TRBJ2-1; TRBD2 aligns across 13 bases. The germline V gene has CDR1 LNHDA and CDR2 SQIVND (reference sequence). Trimming took 3 bases from V and 12 from J; bases not matched to a gene: 14. The CDR3 covers 17 residues. The CDR3 bases are TGTGCCAGTAGTATTGCTTTGACTAGCGGGGGGTCCCCCAGGCAGTTCTTC. Residues: CASSIALTSGGSPRQFF.

This chain links TRBV29-1 with TRBJ2-3, with 15 bases matching TRBD2. Looked up from germline, CDR1 is SQVTM and CDR2 is ANQGSEA. Losses at the gene ends were 6 bases for V and 5 bases for J; bases not matched to a gene: 6. The CDR3 is made up of 15 amino acids. The DNA of the CDR3 is TGCAGCGTCTCGGGACTAGCGGGAGGAGGAGATACGCAGTATTTT. It encodes CSVSGLAGGGDTQYF.

The chain is built from TRBV7-9 and TRBJ2-5; TRBD2 agrees at 9 bases. The trim removed 2 bases at V and 1 base at J, leaving 5 bases unmatched. The CDR3 runs to 16 residues. CDR1 and CDR2 (germline): SEHNR, FQNEAQ (reference sequence). In DNA, the CDR3 is TGTGCCAGCAGCTTAAGGCGGGGGGGCTTCCAAGAGACCCAGTACTTC. This sequence encodes CASSLRRGGFQETQYF.

The gene calls are TRBV5-8 and TRBJ2-6; D gene uncertain. Germline values: CDR1 SGHTS, CDR2 YDEGEE. The CDR3 length is 17 residues. Trimming shortened V by 4 bases and J by 0 bases, and 14 bases separated the two germline ends. CDR3 DNA: TGTGCCAGCAGCCGGCGGATTACCAGCTCTGGGGCCAACGTCCTGACTTTC. It translates to CASSRRITSSGANVLTF.

V is TRBV19 and J is TRBJ2-2; the D gene is possibly TRBD2 (6 bases). The CDR3 runs to 15 residues. Germline values: CDR1 LNHDA, CDR2 SQIVND (reference sequence). V was shortened by 5 bases and J by 5 bases, with 15 bases between the two germline ends. The DNA for the CDR3 is TGTGCCAGTAGTCTTAGCGGATTTTTAACCGGGGAGCTGTTTTTT. It encodes CASSLSGFLTGELFF. Filled out from reference TRBV19 and TRBJ2-2, the complete variable domain reads DGGITQSPKYLFRKEGQNVTLSCEQNLNHDAMYWYRQDPGQGLRLIYYSQIVNDFQKGDIAEGYSVSREKKESFPLTVTSAQKNPTAFYLCASSLSGFLTGELFFGEGSRLTVL.

This clone showed up just a few times. The chain combines TRBV28 with TRBJ2-1, with D perhaps matching TRBD1 (6 bases). The CDR3 length is 15 residues. V dropped 7 bases and J dropped 4 bases, with 17 bases sitting between them. The germline gives CDR1 MDHEN, CDR2 SYDVKM. CDR3 sequence: CASKGQGSGYNEQFF. The CDR3 coding sequence is TGTGCCAGCAAGGGGCAGGGGAGTGGTTACAATGAGCAGTTCTTC. Drawing the rest from reference TRBV28 and TRBJ2-1, the complete variable domain is DVKVTQSSRYLVKRTGEKVFLECVQDMDHENMFWYRQDPGLGLRLIYFSYDVKMKEKGDIPEGYSVSREKKERFSLILESASTNQTSMYLCASKGQGSGYNEQFFGPGTRLTVL.

The J gene is TRBJ2-6, the V gene TRBV9; TRBD2 aligns across 7 bases. The CDR3 length is 17 residues. The trim removed 0 bases at V and 1 base at J, leaving 4 bases unmatched. The germline gives CDR1 SGDLS, CDR2 YYNGEE. As DNA, the CDR3 is TGTGCCAGCAGCGTAGGGTGGGAGGGGTCTGGGGCCAACGTCCTGACTTTC. Translating it yields CASSVGWEGSGANVLTF.

Notes on this clone: Other nucleotide sequences from this sample produce the same CDR3. The chain employs TRBV18 and TRBJ2-1, with TRBD2 matching over 9 bases. From germline, CDR1 is KGHSH and CDR2 LQKENI. J gave up 6 bases and V 3 bases, and 0 bases lay outside the gene matches. CDR3 length: 13 amino acids. CDR3 nucleotide sequence: TGTGCCAGCTCACCTAGCGGGAGCAATGAGCAGTTCTTC. Translating it yields CASSPSGSNEQFF.

This chain joins TRBV18 and TRBJ1-5; D remains ambiguous. The germline V gene encodes CDR1 KGHSH and CDR2 LQKENI. Trimming pared 3 bases from V and 3 bases from J, leaving 9 bases between. CDR3 length: 14 residues. This CDR3 reads CASSPLLSNQPQHF. In DNA, the CDR3 is TGTGCCAGCTCACCTCTACTGTCCAATCAGCCCCAGCATTTT.

The V call is TRBV7-2, the J call TRBJ2-5, with TRBD2 identical over 10 bases. Germline CDR1 is SGHTA and CDR2 is FQGNSA. The CDR3 runs 18 residues. J gave up 10 bases and V 2 bases, and 19 bases lay outside the gene matches. CDR3 residues: CASSLFRDLLIAGGIQYF. CDR3 nucleotides: TGTGCCAGCAGCTTATTTCGCGATCTACTTATAGCGGGAGGTATCCAGTACTTC.

This chain uses TRBV7-8 with TRBJ2-3, with 12 bases lining up with TRBD2. With 2 bases clipped from V and 4 bases from J, the junction kept 7 bases outside the gene matches. Germline CDR1 and CDR2: SGHVS and FQNEAQ. The CDR3 is made up of 17 amino acids. The CDR3 DNA sequence: TGTGCCAGCAGCTTATTTACTAGCGGGGGGTGGGCAGATACGCAGTATTTT. As protein: CASSLFTSGGWADTQYF.

This clone was seen a single time. The chain recombines TRBV5-1 with TRBJ2-7; 7 bases are shared with TRBD2. Germline trimming cut 0 bases from V and 3 bases from J; bases unmatched to any gene: 6. Germline V gene lookup returns CDR1 SGHRS and CDR2 YFSETQ. CDR3 size: 15 residues. CDR3 nucleotides: TGCGCCAGCAGCTTGGGACTGGCTAGCGGCTACGAGCAGTACTTC. Translating gives CASSLGLASGYEQYF.

The rearrangement uses TRBV7-2 and TRBJ1-5; no clear D gene. V was clipped by 4 bases and J by 9 bases, with 13 bases between them. There are 13 residues in the CDR3. Germline V gene sequence: CDR1 SGHTA, CDR2 FQGNSA. The DNA of the CDR3 is TGTGCCAGCAGCTCTTACATGTTATGGCCCCAGCATTTT. Translation: CASSSYMLWPQHF.

V usage is TRBV2 and J usage is TRBJ1-2; 7 positions agree with TRBD1. Germline values: CDR1 SNHLY, CDR2 FYNNEI. The CDR3 sequence is 14 residues long. V was clipped by 7 bases and J by 3 bases; unmatched bases: 8. The CDR3 DNA is TGTGCCAGCATTAATAACAGGGGTGACTATGGCTACACCTTC. Encoded protein: CASINNRGDYGYTF.

This chain connects TRBV7-9 to TRBJ2-6; a possible D gene is TRBD2 (6 bases). CDR3 length: 15 residues. Germline assignment: CDR1 SEHNR and CDR2 FQNEAQ (reference sequence). V gave up 2 bases and J gave up 3 bases, with 8 bases separating them. This CDR3 reads CASSLSGVGANVLTF. As DNA, the CDR3 is TGTGCCAGCAGCTTATCGGGGGTTGGGGCCAACGTCCTGACTTTC. The whole variable domain, filled in from reference TRBV7-9 and TRBJ2-6, reads DTGVSQNPRHKITKRGQNVTFRCDPISEHNRLYWYRQTLGQGPEFLTYFQNEAQLEKSRLLSDRFSAERPKGSFSTLEIQRTEQGDSAMYLCASSLSGVGANVLTFGAGSRLTVL.

The rearrangement links TRBV5-6 to TRBJ1-3; TRBD1 is a possible D gene (6 bases). The V end lost 3 bases, the J end lost 0 bases, and 13 bases lay between the germline ends. Germline V gene data show CDR1 as SGHDT and CDR2 as YYEEEE. The CDR3 covers 16 residues. In nucleotides, the CDR3 is TGTGCCAGCAGCTGGGGGGGCCAGAGCTCTGGAAACACCATATATTTT. Its protein is CASSWGGQSSGNTIYF.

The chain recombines TRBV5-6 with TRBJ1-3, with 8 nucleotides matching TRBD1. The CDR3 extends over 19 amino acids. The ends lost 4 bases at V and 1 base at J; junction bases unmatched: 16. Germline CDR1 is SGHDT and CDR2 is YYEEEE. The CDR3 DNA is TGTGCCAGCAGCGAGGGGCTCGGACAGGGTGTATGGTCTGGAAACACCATATATTTT. Translating it yields CASSEGLGQGVWSGNTIYF.

V gene TRBV7-2 combines with J gene TRBJ2-7; D is unclear. The CDR3 runs 16 residues. Germline values: CDR1 SGHTA, CDR2 FQGNSA. V was clipped by 4 bases and J by 1 base, with 17 bases between them. The CDR3 spells CASSSPRQRLSYEQYF. The CDR3, as DNA: TGTGCCAGCAGCTCACCGCGGCAGCGTCTTTCCTACGAGCAGTACTTC.

The J gene is TRBJ2-2, the V gene TRBV4-3; 9 bases fit TRBD2. Germline CDR1 reads LGHNA; CDR2 reads YSLEER. V lost 1 base to trimming and J lost 5 bases; unmatched junction nucleotides: 5. The CDR3 covers 16 residues. CDR3 protein: CASSQAAAGGTGELFF. CDR3 in DNA: TGCGCCAGCAGCCAAGCCGCAGCGGGGGGTACCGGGGAGCTGTTTTTT.

The CDR3 reads CASSAAWDSQGPYF. The CDR3 DNA is TGTGCCAGCAGTGCCGCCTGGGACAGCCAAGGTCCGTACTTC. The chain recombines TRBV25-1 with TRBJ2-7, with 7 nucleotides matching TRBD1. The CDR3 spans 14 residues. With 4 bases clipped from V and 12 bases from J, the junction kept 15 bases outside the gene matches. The germline V gene encodes CDR1 MGHDK and CDR2 SYGVNS.

In DNA form, the CDR3 reads TGTGCCAGCAGTTCCGCTATGAACACTGAAGCTTTCTTT. This codes for CASSSAMNTEAFF. This rearrangement joins TRBV6-5 to TRBJ1-1; no clear D gene. Trimming stripped 4 bases from V and 0 bases from J, with 6 bases between. CDR3 length: 13 amino acids. Germline loops: CDR1 MNHEY, CDR2 SVGAGI.

V usage is TRBV7-3 and J usage is TRBJ1-2; 10 bases map to TRBD1. This CDR3 comprises 13 residues. The germline V gene has CDR1 SGHTA and CDR2 FQGTGA. The ends lost 2 bases at V and 10 bases at J; junction bases unmatched: 4. CDR3 residues: CASSLDRGQDYTF. The CDR3 coding sequence is TGTGCCAGCAGCTTAGACAGGGGGCAAGACTACACCTTC.

The J gene is TRBJ2-3, the V gene TRBV5-1; maybe TRBD1 (6 bases). Trimming pared 2 bases from V and 3 bases from J, leaving 10 bases between. The CDR3 spans 14 residues. Germline V gives CDR1 SGHRS, CDR2 YFSETQ. This CDR3 is CASSLYRVTDTQYF. CDR3 bases: TGCGCCAGCAGCTTATACAGGGTAACAGATACGCAGTATTTT.

The chain links TRBV7-9 to TRBJ1-6; 7 positions match TRBD1. Trimming took 5 bases from V and 6 from J; bases not matched to a gene: 13. The CDR3 runs 17 residues. CDR1 SEHNR and CDR2 FQNEAQ come from the germline V gene (reference sequence). The CDR3 is CASSPYRGPTLNSPLHF. In nucleotides, the CDR3 is TGTGCCAGCAGCCCCTACAGGGGCCCCACACTTAATTCACCCCTCCACTTT.

The gene calls are TRBV7-9 and TRBJ2-3; D ambiguous. The CDR3 length is 16 residues. Germline V gene sequence: CDR1 SEHNR, CDR2 FQNEAQ (reference sequence). V lost 2 bases to trimming and J lost 1 base, with 13 bases between them. CDR3 in DNA: TGTGCCAGCAGCTTATCGCACACTAAAGGCACAGATACGCAGTATTTT. This translates into CASSLSHTKGTDTQYF.